This T cell receptor beta chain emerged from a study of blood T cell repertoires in COVID-19. As for the study in general: The United States, Italy and Spain supplied acute and convalescent COVID-19 samples. T cells, B-cell-depleted T cells, or PBMCs provided the cDNA or gDNA that served as material.

Authors' processing steps: Nucleated cell number was recorded as an estimate derived from reference gene primer amplification. Generated by immunoSEQ multiplex PCR, the TCRdb table keeps only in-frame clones and is missing some. The V and J calls and clone size are taken from that table; D and trimming were inferred from the DNA. The sample includes approximately 320,000 clones, under 95% of them seen just once. Membership in each cohort depended on participant-reported clinical history. After removal of 4 bases from V and 0 bases from J, the junction contained 14 bases not matched to a gene. The CDR3 length is 19 residues.

The sequence was collected from a man in his sixties who had recovered from COVID-19. This sequence joins TRBV5-3 and TRBJ1-3; 9 nucleotides align to TRBD1. TRBV5-3 counts as an open reading frame of uncertain function. The sequencing sample was made of PBMCs or T cells enriched from blood (not recorded which). CDR3 protein: CARSHRRGQGQASGNTIYF. Written as DNA, the CDR3 is TGTGCCAGAAGCCATCGGAGGGGACAGGGACAGGCCTCTGGAAACACCATATATTTT.